This TCR beta chain was profiled in a study of T cells in Graves' hyperthyroidism and ophthalmopathy. Amplified regions were TCR beta CDR3 sequences from RNA transcripts. With the HTBI primer set, the TCR CDR3 went through a first round of RT-PCR. In TCRdb, the multiplex PCR reads were re-called with MiXCR into one record per CDR3 protein. The top ten clones hold 25% to 30% of a sample with around 300,000 distinct CDR3 sequences, less than 30% of them seen once. Germline V lookup: CDR1 LNHDA, CDR2 SQIVND (reference sequence). Trimming pared 1 base from V and 4 bases from J, leaving 1 base between. This CDR3 contains 12 residues. This clonotype was seen many times. Patients showing uncontrolled infection, other autoimmune disease, pregnancy or lactation were ineligible. Together with thyroid ultrasound, orbital computed tomography, serum thyroxine and TRAb, clinical symptoms were used for diagnoses. The PBMCs were taken from over 9.5 ml of fresh peripheral blood.

This TCR derives from a man aged 35 to 55 with Graves' hyperthyroidism that later progressed to Graves' ophthalmopathy. The sample comprised blood. The chain joins TRBV19 to TRBJ2-2; D unclear. CDR3 in DNA: TGTGCCAGTAGTATAGGCACCGGGGAGCTGTTTTTT. Residues: CASSIGTGELFF.